This T cell receptor (beta chain) originates from a study of Ad26.COV2.S vaccination and SARS-CoV-2 variants. Background on the study: Of the COV1001 trial arms, the Ad26.COV2.S arm included the donor. Intramuscularly, Ad26.COV2.S was given either once or twice, 56 days apart. Study-wide results and caveats: Similar non-spike TCR breadth was observed in recipients of vaccine and of placebo.

Libraries were prepared by immunoSEQ multiplex PCR; TCRdb keeps only in-frame clonotypes and omits some of them. The sample has around 350,000 clones, 80% to 90% seen once. Details on this clone: Its antigen is unknown.

Specified treatment: around 19 received Ad26.COV2.S at low or high dose, single or two shots; five or six received placebo; per-sample allocation not given. All samples were drawn on day 63, counting from the first vaccine or placebo injection. A Boston adult aged 18-55 years was the donor. The ends lost 5 bases at V and 7 bases at J; junction bases unmatched: 17. This CDR3 contains 18 residues. The germline CDR1 and CDR2 sequences are ENHRY and SYGVKD. Sequencing used peripheral blood, obtained in a trial of Ad26.COV2.S vaccine versus placebo. This chain joins TRBV10-3 and TRBJ1-4, with TRBD1 matching 9 bases. This TCR derives from a person between 18 and 65 years old who received the Ad26.COV2.S COVID-19 vaccine or a placebo. CDR3 DNA: TGTGCCATCAGTTTTTCACAAACAGGGGGCGCCAATGGTGAAAAACTGTTTTTT. Amino acid sequence: CAISFSQTGGANGEKLFF.